Listed below are T cell receptor beta chains from one sample, sequenced in a study of blood T cell repertoires in COVID-19. Data came from immunoSEQ multiplex PCR; TCRdb stores just in-frame clones and leaves some out. This sample has some 130,000 clones, with 80% to 90% found just once. The sample taken for sequencing was peripheral blood. Every receptor here comes from a man between 60 and 70 years old with COVID-19, enrolled during active disease. The CDR3 runs from the conserved cysteine through the conserved F or W. The order of the fields is J gene, V gene, D gene, clone size, CDR3 protein, CDR3 DNA. The D gene is left open where the match is weak. Size is omitted from some rows. Given values are once, few, many or a class for expanded clones.

>TRBJ1-3|TRBV18|NA|NA
CASSPPAGVSGNTIYF
TGTGCCAGCTCACCACCGGCGGGAGTCTCTGGAAACACCATATATTTT
>TRBJ1-1|TRBV5-1|TRBD1|NA
CASSPTPQGMNTEAFF
TGCGCCAGCAGCCCAACACCACAGGGGATGAACACTGAAGCTTTCTTT
>TRBJ1-2|TRBV28|NA|NA
CASRVVANYGYTF
TGTGCCAGCAGGGTTGTAGCTAACTATGGCTACACCTTC
>TRBJ1-1|TRBV5-1|NA|NA
CASSLGAQLYTEAFF
TGCGCCAGCAGCTTGGGGGCGCAGTTATACACTGAAGCTTTCTTT
>TRBJ1-6|TRBV7-6|TRBD1|NA
CASSLGGQRSSYNSPLHF
TGTGCCAGCAGCTTAGGGGGACAGCGAAGCTCCTATAATTCACCCCTCCACTTT
>TRBJ1-2|TRBV19|NA|NA
CASSVNRAAAYGYTF
TGTGCCAGTAGTGTCAACAGGGCGGCTGCCTATGGCTACACCTTC
>TRBJ1-1|TRBV7-8|TRBD1|NA
CASSLRQGPNTEAFF
TGTGCCAGCAGCTTAAGACAGGGTCCGAACACTGAAGCTTTCTTT
>TRBJ1-2|TRBV7-8|NA|NA
CASSLALEDYGYTF
TGTGCCAGCAGCTTAGCTCTAGAAGACTATGGCTACACCTTC
>TRBJ2-5|TRBV5-1|TRBD1|NA
CASPRTGAGETQYF
TGCGCCAGCCCTCGGACAGGGGCGGGAGAGACCCAGTACTTC
>TRBJ1-5|TRBV6-4|TRBD1|NA
CASSDDHGRQGDNQPQHF
TGTGCCAGCAGTGACGACCACGGGAGACAGGGCGACAATCAGCCCCAGCATTTT
>TRBJ1-1|TRBV27|NA|few
CASSYHREGTEAFF
TGTGCCAGCAGTTATCACAGGGAGGGCACTGAAGCTTTCTTT
>TRBJ1-1|TRBV12-3/TRBV12-4|TRBD1|NA
CASSRQGNTEAFF
TGTGCCAGCAGTAGACAGGGAAACACTGAAGCTTTCTTT
>TRBJ1-3|TRBV6-2/TRBV6-3|NA|NA
CASSYSGGRGNTIYF
TGTGCCAGCAGTTACAGCGGGGGCCGAGGAAACACCATATATTTT